Shown below are 30 T cell receptor beta chains from a single sample sequenced in a study of shared clonotypes between healthy human individuals (TCRdb year 2020). Library generation was performed with the immunoSEQ multiplex PCR assay. The source is immuneACCESS, and TCRdb retained only in-frame sequences with V and J called. Part of the clones is not carried over; for the studies checked, unresolved V genes explain less than half of this, and the remainder is unexplained. The table for this sample lists about 2 million clones; around 95% of them were counted only once. The ten largest account for approximately 0.13% of the sample. The sample consisted of naive CD4+ T cells sorted from blood. The cell subset or site label, as the study defines it: CD45RA+ positively selected. Receptor source: a man aged 18 to 30 in good health.

The CDR3 DNA sequence: TGTGCCAGCTCATCCCCAGGGGCGAATCCAGGCTACACCTTC. Translated: CASSSPGANPGYTF. This rearrangement joins TRBV18 to TRBJ1-2; D perhaps matches TRBD1 (6 bases). The germline CDR1 and CDR2 sequences are KGHSH and LQKENI. The CDR3 is made up of 14 amino acids. V dropped 5 bases and J dropped 8 bases, with 18 bases sitting between them.

The genes are TRBV6-1 and TRBJ1-2, with unresolved D. The CDR3 is 14 residues long. CDR1 and CDR2 (germline): MNHNS, SASEGT. Trimming took 0 bases from V and 2 from J, leaving 7 bases between them. CDR3 sequence: CASSEASKNYGYTF. CDR3 DNA: TGTGCCAGCAGTGAAGCGTCAAAAAACTATGGCTACACCTTC.

On this clone itself: The same CDR3 can be traced to other DNA sequences in this sample. The CDR3 region has the DNA TGTGCCTGGAGTGACTCCGGGGAGCTGTTTTTT. It specifies CAWSDSGELFF. J is TRBJ2-2 and V is TRBV30; D call uncertain. Germline V gene sequence: CDR1 GTSNPN, CDR2 SVGIG (reference sequence). With 1 base removed from V and 6 bases from J, the gap between germline ends came to 3 bases. The CDR3 totals 11 residues.

The chain uses TRBV4-3 and TRBJ1-2, with 9 nucleotides matching TRBD1. V lost 1 base, J lost 8 bases, and 5 bases stayed unmatched. CDR3 length equals 14 residues. Germline V gives CDR1 LGHNA, CDR2 YSLEER. The DNA for the CDR3 is TGCGCCAGCAGCCAAGCAGGGACAGGGTTCGGCTACACCTTC. It yields the protein CASSQAGTGFGYTF.

This sequence joins TRBV7-2 and TRBJ1-1, with D possibly TRBD1 on 5 matching bases. The CDR3 covers 15 residues. From germline, CDR1 is SGHTA and CDR2 FQGNSA. V was clipped by 0 bases and J by 4 bases, with 12 bases between them. The CDR3 reads CASSLAEAGITEAFF. The CDR3, as DNA: TGTGCCAGCAGCTTAGCGGAGGCAGGGATCACTGAAGCTTTCTTT.

A remark on this clone: Sequence at one end of the junction differs from germline and may be a read error. The chain recombines TRBV7-9 with TRBJ2-5; D gene unclear. The closer fit of TRBJ2-7 to the DNA end suggests the J call may be wrong. This CDR3 has 13 amino acids. CDR1 and CDR2 from the germline V gene are SEHNR and FQNEAQ (reference sequence). This CDR3 is CASSLASSSEQYF. In DNA form, the CDR3 reads TGTGCCAGCAGCTTAGCATCCTCCTCCGAGCAGTACTTC.

The chain has TRBV11-2 and TRBJ2-1; 8 bases fit TRBD1. Per germline, CDR1 SGHAT and CDR2 FQNNGV. J gave up 5 bases and V 6 bases, and 3 bases lay outside the gene matches. This CDR3 has 13 residues. The CDR3 reads CASRRTGNNEQFF. The CDR3 DNA follows: TGTGCCAGCAGACGGACAGGGAACAATGAGCAGTTCTTC.

This clone was recorded once. This chain joins TRBV7-2 and TRBJ2-1, with a weak D call TRBD1 (6 bases). In germline, CDR1 is SGHTA, CDR2 FQGNSA. The CDR3 length is 15 residues. The germline V and J ends were trimmed by 1 base and 0 bases, with 7 bases remaining between them. In DNA, the CDR3 is TGTGCCAGCAGCTTAGGCAGGGGCTCCTACAATGAGCAGTTCTTC. It is translated as CASSLGRGSYNEQFF.

This clone was counted once. This rearrangement joins TRBV14 to TRBJ1-1, with 7 bases that match TRBD1. CDR3 length equals 17 residues. Germline loops: CDR1 SGHDN, CDR2 FVKESK. Unmatched junction bases numbered 14, after V lost 4 bases and J lost 3 bases. The CDR3 sequence: CASSPLGQAVTDTEAFF. DNA for the CDR3: TGTGCCAGCAGCCCCTTAGGACAGGCCGTAACAGACACTGAAGCTTTCTTT.

V gene TRBV5-1 combines with J gene TRBJ1-2; D gene uncertain. The V end was cut by 0 bases, the J end by 7 bases, with 13 bases between. CDR1 and CDR2 (germline): SGHRS, YFSETQ. The CDR3 contains 14 residues. CDR3 loop: CASSLAERVSGYTF. CDR3 coding DNA: TGCGCCAGCAGCTTGGCCGAGAGGGTCTCTGGCTACACCTTC.

The rearrangement uses TRBV11-1 and TRBJ1-6, with no clear D. V lost 4 bases, J lost 0 bases, and 4 bases lay in between. The CDR3 consists of 14 residues. CDR1 and CDR2 (germline): SGHAT, FQDESV (reference sequence). CDR3 nucleotides: TGTGCCAGCAGCTGGAGCTCCTATAATTCACCCCTCCACTTT. This encodes CASSWSSYNSPLHF. The full variable domain, with the rest looked up from reference TRBV11-1 and TRBJ1-6, is EAEVAQSPRYKITEKSQAVAFWCDPISGHATLYWYRQILGQGPELLVQFQDESVVDDSQLPKDRFSAERLKGVDSTLKIQPAELGDSAMYLCASSWSSYNSPLHFGNGTRLTVT.

The genes are TRBV10-3 and TRBJ1-4; D not resolved. CDR1 and CDR2 (germline): ENHRY, SYGVKD. The ends were cut back, 8 bases at V and 7 bases at J, with 14 bases in the middle. The length of the CDR3 is 13 residues. In DNA form, the CDR3 reads TGTGCCATCGGTGGGTTATCTAGTGAAAAACTGTTTTTT. Its protein product is CAIGGLSSEKLFF.

CDR3 nucleotide sequence: TGTGCCAGCAGCTTAGGCGCACCTGTCTACGAGCAGTACTTC. Its translation: CASSLGAPVYEQYF. The V gene is TRBV7-9, the J gene TRBJ2-7; no definite D call. Germline V CDR1 and CDR2: SEHNR, FQNEAQ (reference sequence). The germline V and J ends were trimmed by 1 base and 3 bases, with 10 bases remaining between them. The length of the CDR3 is 14 residues.

A single count supports this clone. The J gene is TRBJ1-5, the V gene TRBV27; TRBD1 might be the D (6 bases). Germline V gives CDR1 MNHEY, CDR2 SMNVEV (reference sequence). V lost 8 bases and J 9 bases, leaving 14 bases between the germline ends. The CDR3 has 12 residues. Written as DNA, the CDR3 is TGTGCCAGCCGATCTGGGGGCTCGCCCCAGCATTTT. Amino acids: CASRSGGSPQHF.

The rearrangement uses TRBV6-1 and TRBJ2-3; possibly TRBD2 for D (5 bases). CDR1 and CDR2 (germline): MNHNS, SASEGT. Trimming pared 4 bases from V and 0 bases from J, leaving 14 bases between. The CDR3 extends over 16 amino acids. CDR3 sequence (DNA): TGTGCCAGCAGTGTAGCGCCCACTACGAGCACAGATACGCAGTATTTT. Encoded protein: CASSVAPTTSTDTQYF.

The V and J genes are TRBV21-1 and TRBJ2-7; the DNA was not used to check the table's D call, TRBD1. TRBV21-1 is a known pseudogene. The CDR3 runs 16 residues. This CDR3 is CASPAISLQTTYEQYF. CDR3 bases: TGTGCCAGCCCCGCCATCAGTTTACAGACGACCTACGAGCAGTACTTC.

This clone was picked up one time. V is TRBV5-4 and J is TRBJ1-3, with TRBD1 as a possible D gene (6 bases). Germline-derived CDR1 and CDR2 are SGHNT and YYREEE (reference sequence). V dropped 4 bases and J dropped 1 base, with 15 bases sitting between them. The CDR3 has 16 residues. This chain's CDR3 is CASSPNQGLSGNTIYF. CDR3 bases: TGTGCCAGCAGCCCTAATCAGGGGTTGTCTGGAAACACCATATATTTT.

The gene calls are TRBV7-8 and TRBJ2-7, with D perhaps matching TRBD1 (6 bases). Germline V lookup: CDR1 SGHVS, CDR2 FQNEAQ. V shed 5 bases and J shed 5 bases, with 16 bases lying between them. The CDR3 is 14 amino acids. The CDR3 spells CASSQGDKLNEQYF. The CDR3 DNA follows: TGTGCCAGCAGCCAAGGGGACAAACTAAACGAGCAGTACTTC.

The gene calls are TRBV11-2 and TRBJ2-7, with a weak D call TRBD2 (6 bases). V dropped 5 bases and J dropped 9 bases, with 17 bases sitting between them. This CDR3 has 13 amino acids. The germline V gene has CDR1 SGHAT and CDR2 FQNNGV. CDR3: CASSPGTEQVQYF. CDR3 DNA: TGTGCCAGCAGCCCCGGGACTGAGCAGGTGCAGTACTTC.

As to this clone: Other DNA sequences in the same sample also yield this CDR3. This chain uses TRBV30 with TRBJ2-5; no reliable D call. Trimming removed 0 bases at V and 5 bases at J, with 4 bases between. In germline, CDR1 is GTSNPN, CDR2 SVGIG (reference sequence). This CDR3 is 11 amino acids long. The CDR3: CAWSVQETQYF. Written as DNA, the CDR3 is TGTGCCTGGAGTGTACAGGAGACCCAGTACTTC.

This rearrangement joins TRBV13 to TRBJ2-2; TRBD2 might be the D (7 bases). This CDR3 contains 18 residues. V lost 4 bases, J lost 0 bases, and 18 bases lay in between. The germline CDR1 and CDR2 sequences are PRHDT and FYEKMQ (reference sequence). This CDR3 reads CASSSLRARGPNTGELFF. CDR3 nucleotides: TGTGCCAGCAGCTCCCTCCGGGCGCGGGGGCCGAACACCGGGGAGCTGTTTTTT.

The chain is built from TRBV30 and TRBJ1-5; D perhaps matches TRBD1 (5 bases). Trimming removed 3 bases from V and 11 bases from J, with 11 bases in between. In germline, CDR1 is GTSNPN, CDR2 SVGIG (reference sequence). The length of the CDR3 is 11 residues. The CDR3 spells CAWRDSGTQHF. Written as DNA, the CDR3 is TGTGCCTGGAGGGACTCAGGGACCCAGCATTTT.

This clone was counted a single time. V gene TRBV7-2 combines with J gene TRBJ2-7; D is undetermined. The CDR3 loop spans 15 amino acids. Germline-derived CDR1 and CDR2 are SGHTA and FQGNSA. V was pared by 1 base and J by 2 bases, with 12 bases between. The CDR3 DNA sequence: TGTGCCAGCAGCTTAGGCGGCTATCTCACCTACGAGCAGTACTTC. This gives the protein CASSLGGYLTYEQYF.

As to this clone: This specimen includes other DNA sequences encoding the same CDR3. The J gene is TRBJ1-6, the V gene TRBV5-6, with D maybe TRBD1 (6 bases). V dropped 4 bases and J dropped 8 bases, with 13 bases sitting between them. The CDR3 has 14 amino acids. Per the germline V gene, CDR1 is SGHDT and CDR2 is YYEEEE. Written as DNA, the CDR3 is TGTGCCAGCAGCCTCAGGGGTCGTTATTCACCCCTCCACTTT. Its translation is CASSLRGRYSPLHF. Filled out from reference TRBV5-6 and TRBJ1-6, the complete variable domain reads DAGVTQSPTHLIKTRGQQVTLRCSPKSGHDTVSWYQQALGQGPQFIFQYYEEEERQRGNFPDRFSGHQFPNYSSELNVNALLLGDSALYLCASSLRGRYSPLHFGNGTRLTVT.

At least ten counts were recorded for this clone. The gene calls are TRBV7-9 and TRBJ2-1, with D perhaps TRBD2 (5 bases). The CDR3 covers 16 residues. The V gene lost 4 bases and the J gene lost 7 bases, with 20 bases spanning the gap. Per germline, CDR1 SEHNR and CDR2 FQNEAQ (reference sequence). CDR3 region: CASSSRTLPSRNEQFF. The CDR3 DNA sequence: TGTGCCAGCAGCTCTCGGACTCTCCCATCTCGGAATGAGCAGTTCTTC.

V is TRBV7-9 and J is TRBJ1-2; D unresolved. The V gene's germline CDR1 is SEHNR and CDR2 FQNEAQ (reference sequence). The CDR3 runs 12 residues. V was trimmed by 5 bases and J by 8 bases, leaving 12 bases between them. Here the CDR3 DNA reads TGTGCCAGCAGCCTCGGACTCCTAGGCTACACCTTC. Translated: CASSLGLLGYTF.

The rearrangement uses TRBV19 and TRBJ2-7, with 9 bases identical to TRBD1. V shed 10 bases and J 1 base; nucleotides not matched to a gene: 5. The CDR3 has 13 residues. In germline, CDR1 is LNHDA, CDR2 SQIVND (reference sequence). CDR3 sequence: CATGTGNSYEQYF. CDR3 in DNA: TGTGCCACTGGGACAGGGAATTCCTACGAGCAGTACTTC. The variable domain in full, with the rest retrieved from reference TRBV19 and TRBJ2-7, is DGGITQSPKYLFRKEGQNVTLSCEQNLNHDAMYWYRQDPGQGLRLIYYSQIVNDFQKGDIAEGYSVSREKKESFPLTVTSAQKNPTAFYLCATGTGNSYEQYFGPGTRLTVT.

The gene calls are TRBV18 and TRBJ2-7; D is unclear. The CDR3 sequence is 14 residues long. The V end was cut by 1 base, the J end by 7 bases, with 14 bases between. Germline values: CDR1 KGHSH, CDR2 LQKENI. CDR3 region: CASSPLSDGLEQYF. Here the CDR3 DNA reads TGTGCCAGCTCACCACTAAGTGACGGGTTGGAGCAGTACTTC.

This clone was found once. The same CDR3 also results from other DNA sequences found in this sample. V gene TRBV9 combines with J gene TRBJ2-7; unclear D gene. Trimming pared 0 bases from V and 2 bases from J, leaving 6 bases between. This CDR3 is built from 13 residues. Germline CDR1 and CDR2: SGDLS and YYNGEE. The CDR3, as DNA: TGTGCCAGCAGCGTAGGCAGTACCTACGAGCAGTACTTC. It specifies CASSVGSTYEQYF.

The rearrangement uses TRBV29-1 and TRBJ1-2; tentatively, D is TRBD1 (5 bases). The germline V and J ends were trimmed by 4 bases and 8 bases, with 14 bases remaining between them. The CDR3 consists of 12 residues. The germline V gene has CDR1 SQVTM and CDR2 ANQGSEA. CDR3 region: CSVADRIGGYTF. The DNA for the CDR3 is TGCAGCGTTGCAGACAGAATAGGAGGCTACACCTTC.